This T cell receptor beta chain was recorded in a study of vaccination and CD4 T cells after COVID-19. Overall study context: The convalescents comprised six males and four females, two of them Hispanic. In culture, cells were exposed to overlapping spike peptides from SARS-CoV-2, HCoV-NL63, HCoV-OC43 and HCoV-229E.

Treatment in this sample: roughly 10-day PBMC culture with coronavirus spike peptide pools or control peptides (ViraFEST assay). Any prior SARS-CoV-2 infection was absent in healthy vaccine recipients, as negative nucleocapsid antibodies before and after vaccination showed. Sequenced with the Oncomine TCR Beta short-read assay was DNA taken from cultured CD4+ T cells. TCRdb re-called the PCR reads through MiXCR, storing one row per CDR3 protein. This sample has about 23,000 distinct CDR3 sequences, with over 60% found just once. Concerning this clonotype: Its target is not known.

Study-level results: Only after vaccination were a median approximately 86% of convalescents' reactive clones seen.

The TCR originated in a human donor who received a COVID-19 vaccine. The sequencing here drew on CD4+ T cells from blood, cultured in vitro, taken after SARS-CoV-2 vaccination.

The CDR3 DNA follows: TGTGCCAGCGGCGGGGGGGGTCCTGGAAACACCATATATTTT. Translated, it gives CASGGGGPGNTIYF. The chain carries TRBV28 and TRBJ1-3, with a possible D match to TRBD1 (5 bases). The CDR3 is made up of 14 amino acids. Germline CDR1 reads MDHEN; CDR2 reads SYDVKM. Trimming took 8 bases from V and 2 from J, leaving 13 bases between them. Full variable domain (missing parts from reference TRBV28 and TRBJ1-3): DVKVTQSSRYLVKRTGEKVFLECVQDMDHENMFWYRQDPGLGLRLIYFSYDVKMKEKGDIPEGYSVSREKKERFSLILESASTNQTSMYLCASGGGGPGNTIYFGEGSWLTVV.